This T cell receptor (beta chain) was obtained from a study of blood T cell repertoires in COVID-19 (TCRdb year 2020). The study in broad terms: Samples from collaborators originated in the United States, Italy and Spain and spanned both the acute and convalescent phases of COVID-19. The material from the prospective study consisted of cDNA or gDNA derived from T cells, B-cell-depleted T cells, or PBMCs. Subjects who had been exposed to COVID-19, were actively infected with it, or had recovered from it provided the deeply sampled blood TCRbeta repertoires that made up the dataset. The repertoires were made available in a free public database intended to serve as a resource for research on the immune response to SARS-CoV-2. Samples were obtained from the ongoing ImmuneRACE study (first 160 participants) and from some 1,200 subjects provided by 6 global collaborators. The sample metadata nearly always contained a de-identified subject ID, COVID-19 status, age in years and sex. HLA class I and class II types, where available, came from metadata supplied by the sample provider rather than from assay-based typing. General findings and caveats noted by the study authors: The amount of clinical and demographic metadata varied by source and participant and was provided uncurated.

This clone was counted only a few times. Its antigen is currently not known. Base qualities were left out, and no much larger clone turns up one base away. The immunoSEQ Assay, a bias-controlled multiplex PCR, was used to amplify TCRbeta CDR3 regions from genomic DNA. For the original study's pipeline: The number of nucleated cells in each sample was estimated by amplification of reference gene primers within the assay. To quantify the absolute abundance of each unique TCRbeta CDR3 rearrangement, sequence reads were collapsed and filtered. For each sample, productive Simpson clonality was calculated by taking the square root of Simpson's diversity index across productive rearrangements. This immuneACCESS table, as held by TCRdb, lists in-frame sequences with V and J called but not all clones. Of the missing ones, under half trace to an unresolved V gene in checked studies; the others have no known cause. That table gives V, J and clone size, and the DNA gave D and trimming. The table for this sample lists over 70,000 clones; more than 60% of them were counted only once. Approximately 27% of the sample goes to the ten largest clones.

Compared with germline, V lacks 9 bases and J lacks 3 bases; bases without a gene match: 8. Looking up the germline V gene (reference sequence) yields CDR1 WNHNN and CDR2 SYGVQD. The CDR3, from cysteine to phenylalanine, totals 14 residues. Only the CDR3 DNA is retained, 42 bases long and in frame from the first base. Collaborating institutions collected whole blood in K2EDTA tubes following their own protocols. For TCRbeta analysis, collaborators shipped samples as frozen whole blood, isolated PBMCs, or DNA extracted from either of those sample types. This TCR was recovered from an elderly woman with active or convalescent COVID-19. Recombination linked TRBV10-1 to TRBJ2-7, and 10 junctional nucleotides match TRBD1. Input material: peripheral blood. CDR3 protein: CARVTGTGDYEQYF. The nucleotide sequence is TGCGCCAGAGTGACCGGGACAGGGGACTACGAGCAGTACTTC.